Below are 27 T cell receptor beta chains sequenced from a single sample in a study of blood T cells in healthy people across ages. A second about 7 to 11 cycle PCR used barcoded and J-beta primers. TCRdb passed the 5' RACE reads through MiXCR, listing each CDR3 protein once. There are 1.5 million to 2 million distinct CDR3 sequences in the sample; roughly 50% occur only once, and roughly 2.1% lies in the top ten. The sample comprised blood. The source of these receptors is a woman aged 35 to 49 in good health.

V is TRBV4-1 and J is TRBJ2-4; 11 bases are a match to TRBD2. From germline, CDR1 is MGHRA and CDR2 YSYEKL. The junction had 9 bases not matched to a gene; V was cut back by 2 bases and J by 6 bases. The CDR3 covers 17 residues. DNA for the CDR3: TGCGCCAGCAGCCAAAAGAATCCCGGGACTAGCGGAAACATTCAGTACTTC. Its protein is CASSQKNPGTSGNIQYF.

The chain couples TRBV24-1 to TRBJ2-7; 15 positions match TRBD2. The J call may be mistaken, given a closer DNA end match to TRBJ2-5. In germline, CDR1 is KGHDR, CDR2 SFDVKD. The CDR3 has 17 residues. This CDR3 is CATSDPRTSGGVETQYF. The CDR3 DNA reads TGTGCCACCAGTGACCCTAGGACTAGCGGGGGGGTAGAGACCCAGTACTTC.

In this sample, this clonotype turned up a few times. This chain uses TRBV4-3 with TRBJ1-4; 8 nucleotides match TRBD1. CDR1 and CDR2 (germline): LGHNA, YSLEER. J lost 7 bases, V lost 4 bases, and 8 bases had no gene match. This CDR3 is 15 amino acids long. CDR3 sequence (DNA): TGCGCCAGCAGCCTCGAGGACAGGGCTAGTGAAAAACTGTTTTTT. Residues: CASSLEDRASEKLFF.

The CDR3 region is CASSPTGTGTGDTEAFF. The CDR3 nucleotides are TGTGCCAGCAGCCCGACCGGGACCGGGACAGGGGATACTGAAGCTTTCTTT. This chain links TRBV7-2 with TRBJ1-1; 10 nucleotides align to TRBD1. This CDR3 has 17 amino acids. Trimming took 5 bases from V and 5 from J; bases not matched to a gene: 14. From germline, CDR1 is SGHTA and CDR2 FQGNSA.

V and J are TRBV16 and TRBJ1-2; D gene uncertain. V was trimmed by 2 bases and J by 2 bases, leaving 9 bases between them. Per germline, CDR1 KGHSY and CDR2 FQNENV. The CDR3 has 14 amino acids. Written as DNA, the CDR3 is TGTGCCAGCAGCCAACGAGGGTTAAACTATGGCTACACCTTC. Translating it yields CASSQRGLNYGYTF.

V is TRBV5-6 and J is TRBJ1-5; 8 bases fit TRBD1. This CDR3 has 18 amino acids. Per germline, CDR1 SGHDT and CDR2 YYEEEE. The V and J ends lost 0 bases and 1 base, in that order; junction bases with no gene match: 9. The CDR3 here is CASSLGRVQGASNQPQHF. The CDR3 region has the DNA TGTGCCAGCAGCTTGGGAAGGGTTCAGGGGGCGAGCAATCAGCCCCAGCATTTT. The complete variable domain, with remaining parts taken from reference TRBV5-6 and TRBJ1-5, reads DAGVTQSPTHLIKTRGQQVTLRCSPKSGHDTVSWYQQALGQGPQFIFQYYEEEERQRGNFPDRFSGHQFPNYSSELNVNALLLGDSALYLCASSLGRVQGASNQPQHFGDGTRLSIL.

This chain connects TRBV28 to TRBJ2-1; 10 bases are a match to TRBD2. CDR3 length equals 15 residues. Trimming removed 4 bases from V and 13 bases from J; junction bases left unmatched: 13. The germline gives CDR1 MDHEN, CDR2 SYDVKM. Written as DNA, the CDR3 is TGTGCCAGCAGTTCCCCACTAGCGGGGTCAGAGACCCAGTTCTTC. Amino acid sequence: CASSSPLAGSETQFF.

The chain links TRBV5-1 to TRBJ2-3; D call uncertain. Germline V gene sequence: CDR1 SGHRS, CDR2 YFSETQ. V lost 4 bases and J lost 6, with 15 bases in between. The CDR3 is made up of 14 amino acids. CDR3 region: CASSVLGPSDTQYF. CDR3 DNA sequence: TGCGCCAGCAGCGTCCTAGGTCCGTCGGATACGCAGTATTTT.

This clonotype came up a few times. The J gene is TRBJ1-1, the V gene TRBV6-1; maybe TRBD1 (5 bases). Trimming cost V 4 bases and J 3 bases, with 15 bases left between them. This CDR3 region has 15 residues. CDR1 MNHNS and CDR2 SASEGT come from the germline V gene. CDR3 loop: CASSVRPGGYTEAFF. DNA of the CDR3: TGTGCCAGCAGTGTCCGACCCGGGGGATACACTGAAGCTTTCTTT.

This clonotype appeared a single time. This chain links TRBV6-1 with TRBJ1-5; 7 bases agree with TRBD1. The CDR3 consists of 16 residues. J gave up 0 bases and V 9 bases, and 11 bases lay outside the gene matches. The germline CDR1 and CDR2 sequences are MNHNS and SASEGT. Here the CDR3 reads CASSKGTDYSNQPQHF. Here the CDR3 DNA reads TGTGCCAGTAGTAAAGGGACAGACTATAGCAATCAGCCCCAGCATTTT.

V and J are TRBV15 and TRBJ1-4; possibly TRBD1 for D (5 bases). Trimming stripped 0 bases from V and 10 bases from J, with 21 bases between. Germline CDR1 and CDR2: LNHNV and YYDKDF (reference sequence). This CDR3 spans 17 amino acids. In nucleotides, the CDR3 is TGTGCCACCAGCAGAGACTTACAAGAGGGACTTGGGGGAAAACTGTTTTTT. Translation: CATSRDLQEGLGGKLFF.

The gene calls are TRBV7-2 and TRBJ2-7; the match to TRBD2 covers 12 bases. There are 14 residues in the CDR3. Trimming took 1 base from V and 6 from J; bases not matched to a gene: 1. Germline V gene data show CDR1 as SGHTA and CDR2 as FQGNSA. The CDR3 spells CASSLGGLAGEQYF. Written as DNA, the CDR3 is TGTGCCAGCAGCTTAGGGGGACTAGCGGGCGAGCAGTACTTC.

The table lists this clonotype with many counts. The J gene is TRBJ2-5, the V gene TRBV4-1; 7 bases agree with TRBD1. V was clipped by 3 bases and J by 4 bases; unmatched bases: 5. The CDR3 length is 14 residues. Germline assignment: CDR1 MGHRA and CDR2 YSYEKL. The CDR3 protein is CASSHRGIGETQYF. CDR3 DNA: TGCGCCAGCAGCCACAGGGGGATAGGAGAGACCCAGTACTTC.

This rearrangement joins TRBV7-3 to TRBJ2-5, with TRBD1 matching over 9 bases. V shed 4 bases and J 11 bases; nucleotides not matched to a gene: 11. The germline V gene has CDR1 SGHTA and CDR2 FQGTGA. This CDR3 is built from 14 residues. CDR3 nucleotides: TGTGCCAGCAGCTCTGGGACAGGGTTCAATGAGCAGTACTTC. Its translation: CASSSGTGFNEQYF.

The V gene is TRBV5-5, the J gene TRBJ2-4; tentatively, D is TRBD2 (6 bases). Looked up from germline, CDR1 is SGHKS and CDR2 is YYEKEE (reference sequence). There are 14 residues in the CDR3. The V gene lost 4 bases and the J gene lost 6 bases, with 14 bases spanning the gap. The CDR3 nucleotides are TGTGCCAGCAGCGCACCGGGAGACCGAAACATTCAGTACTTC. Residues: CASSAPGDRNIQYF. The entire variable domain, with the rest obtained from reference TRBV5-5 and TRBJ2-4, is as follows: DAGVTQSPTHLIKTRGQQVTLRCSPISGHKSVSWYQQVLGQGPQFIFQYYEKEERGRGNFPDRFSARQFPNYSSELNVNALLLGDSALYLCASSAPGDRNIQYFGAGTRLSVL.

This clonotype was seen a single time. CDR3 nucleotide sequence: TGTGCCAGCAGTTTAGTGGACGAAACTAGCGGCTCAAGCACAGATACGCAGTATTTT. It codes for CASSLVDETSGSSTDTQYF. The gene calls are TRBV28 and TRBJ2-3; 8 nucleotides agree with TRBD2. CDR1 is MDHEN, CDR2 SYDVKM, per germline. Trimming took 2 bases from V and 0 from J; bases not matched to a gene: 13. CDR3 size: 19 residues.

CDR3 loop: CSVGTGSQPQHF. In DNA form, the CDR3 reads TGCAGCGTTGGGACAGGGAGTCAGCCCCAGCATTTT. The chain has TRBV29-1 and TRBJ1-5, with 8 bases that match TRBD1. CDR1 and CDR2 from the germline V gene are SQVTM and ANQGSEA. V gave up 4 bases and J gave up 6 bases; unmatched junction bases: 2. The CDR3 loop spans 12 amino acids.

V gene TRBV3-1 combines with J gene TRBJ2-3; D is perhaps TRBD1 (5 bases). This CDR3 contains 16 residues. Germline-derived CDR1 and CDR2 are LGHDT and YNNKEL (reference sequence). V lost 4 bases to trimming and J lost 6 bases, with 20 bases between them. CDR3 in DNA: TGTGCCAGCAGCCCCATGGGGCAGGCGATTTGGGATACGCAGTATTTT. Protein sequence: CASSPMGQAIWDTQYF.

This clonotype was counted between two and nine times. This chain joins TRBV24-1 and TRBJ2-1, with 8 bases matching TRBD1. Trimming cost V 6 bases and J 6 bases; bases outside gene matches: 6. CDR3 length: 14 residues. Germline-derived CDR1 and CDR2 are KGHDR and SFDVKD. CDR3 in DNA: TGTGCCACCAGTACAGGGGGAATACGCAATGAGCAGTTCTTC. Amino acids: CATSTGGIRNEQFF.

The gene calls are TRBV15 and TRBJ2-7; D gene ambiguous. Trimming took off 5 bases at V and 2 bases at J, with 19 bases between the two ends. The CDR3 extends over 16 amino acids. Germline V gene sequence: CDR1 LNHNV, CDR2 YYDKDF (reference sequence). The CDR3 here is CATSPHPVIGTYEQYF. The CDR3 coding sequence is TGTGCCACCAGCCCCCATCCGGTTATCGGTACCTACGAGCAGTACTTC.

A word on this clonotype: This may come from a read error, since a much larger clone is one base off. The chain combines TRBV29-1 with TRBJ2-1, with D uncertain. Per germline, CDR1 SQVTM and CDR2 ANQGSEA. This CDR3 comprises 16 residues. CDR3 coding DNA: TGCAGCGTTGAATCCATAGACTCGAGCTCCTGCAATGAGCAGTTCTTC. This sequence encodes CSVESIDSSSCNEQFF.

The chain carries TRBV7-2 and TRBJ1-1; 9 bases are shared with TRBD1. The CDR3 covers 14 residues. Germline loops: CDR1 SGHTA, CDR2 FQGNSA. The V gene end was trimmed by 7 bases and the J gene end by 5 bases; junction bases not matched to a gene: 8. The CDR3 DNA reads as TGTGCCAGCACCTTGGACAGGGGAGGGACTGAAGCTTTCTTT. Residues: CASTLDRGGTEAFF.

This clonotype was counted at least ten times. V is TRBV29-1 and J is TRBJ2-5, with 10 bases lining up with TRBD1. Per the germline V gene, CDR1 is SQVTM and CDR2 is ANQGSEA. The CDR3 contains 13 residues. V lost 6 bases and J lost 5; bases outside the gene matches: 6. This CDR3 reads CSVEGQGTETQYF. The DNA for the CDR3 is TGCAGCGTCGAGGGACAGGGGACGGAGACCCAGTACTTC.

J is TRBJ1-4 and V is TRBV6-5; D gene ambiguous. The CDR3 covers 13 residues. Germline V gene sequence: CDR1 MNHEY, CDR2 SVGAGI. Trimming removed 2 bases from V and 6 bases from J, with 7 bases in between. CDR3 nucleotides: TGTGCCAGCAGTTACCGGCGGGATGAAAAACTGTTTTTT. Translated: CASSYRRDEKLFF.

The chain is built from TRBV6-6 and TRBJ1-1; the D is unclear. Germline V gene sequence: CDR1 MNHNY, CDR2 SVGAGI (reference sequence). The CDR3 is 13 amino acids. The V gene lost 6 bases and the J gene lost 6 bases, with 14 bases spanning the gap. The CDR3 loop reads CASSPSLCPEAFF. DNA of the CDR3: TGTGCCAGCAGCCCTAGTCTCTGCCCTGAAGCTTTCTTT.

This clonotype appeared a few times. This chain's CDR3 is CASSRQGGRETQYF. As DNA, the CDR3 is TGTGCCAGCAGTCGACAGGGTGGACGGGAGACCCAGTACTTC. V and J are TRBV6-1 and TRBJ2-5; 7 bases fit TRBD1. The CDR3 consists of 14 residues. The J segment lost 5 bases and the V segment lost 5 bases, leaving 8 bases of the junction unmatched. CDR1 and CDR2 from the germline V gene are MNHNS and SASEGT.

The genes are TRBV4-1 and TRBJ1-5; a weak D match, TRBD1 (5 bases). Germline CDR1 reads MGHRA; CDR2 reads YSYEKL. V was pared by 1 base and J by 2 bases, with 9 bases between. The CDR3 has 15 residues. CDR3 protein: CASSQVEGRNQPQHF. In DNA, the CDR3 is TGCGCCAGCAGCCAAGTCGAGGGACGCAATCAGCCCCAGCATTTT.